A selection of T cell receptor beta chains follows, all from one sample in a study of CD8+ T cells in alopecia areata. Clones were sequenced by immunoSEQ multiplex PCR, and TCRdb holds only the in-frame ones, with some missing. The table shows 250,000 to 300,000 clones, with 58% occurring only once. This specimen consisted of CD4+ T cells sorted from blood, obtained at week 24, from a patient treated with tofacitinib. Receptors were obtained from a human donor with alopecia areata. Both conserved end residues are part of each CDR3. A D gene is named only where the DNA matches it firmly. A row's size may be missing; if present it is once, few, many or a size class.

clone_size: .; v_call: TRBV5-1; j_call: TRBJ2-5; d_call: TRBD1; cdr3_nt: TGCGCCAGCAGCCCGGGGACAGACCCACGGGAGACCCAGTACTTC; cdr3_aa: CASSPGTDPRETQYF
clone_size: .; v_call: TRBV5-1; j_call: TRBJ1-6; d_call: .; cdr3_nt: TGCGCCAGCAGCCCGGGACTGGAGAGGACACCCCTCCACTTT; cdr3_aa: CASSPGLERTPLHF
clone_size: .; v_call: TRBV10-3; j_call: TRBJ2-2; d_call: TRBD1; cdr3_nt: TGTGCCATCAGTGAAACCGGGACAGGGTGGGAGCTGTTTTTT; cdr3_aa: CAISETGTGWELFF
clone_size: .; v_call: TRBV11-2; j_call: TRBJ2-1; d_call: TRBD2; cdr3_nt: TGTGCCAGCAGCTTAGAAGCGGGGGGACTATACAATGAGCAGTTCTTC; cdr3_aa: CASSLEAGGLYNEQFF
clone_size: .; v_call: TRBV30; j_call: TRBJ2-1; d_call: .; cdr3_nt: TGTGCCTGGAGTCCACTAGCTGAGCAGTTCTTC; cdr3_aa: CAWSPLAEQFF
clone_size: .; v_call: TRBV19; j_call: TRBJ1-1; d_call: .; cdr3_nt: TGTGCCAGTAGTATAGAACCGACCACAGGGAACACTGAAGCTTTCTTT; cdr3_aa: CASSIEPTTGNTEAFF
clone_size: .; v_call: TRBV7-9; j_call: TRBJ1-6; d_call: .; cdr3_nt: TGTGCCAGCAGCTTAGCGACAGGAGATCCTTCCCTCCACTTT; cdr3_aa: CASSLATGDPSLHF
clone_size: .; v_call: TRBV5-6; j_call: TRBJ2-2; d_call: .; cdr3_nt: TGTGCCAGCAGCTTGACAGCAGGGACCGGGGAGCTGTTTTTT; cdr3_aa: CASSLTAGTGELFF
clone_size: .; v_call: TRBV7-9; j_call: TRBJ1-1; d_call: TRBD1; cdr3_nt: TGTGCCAGCAGCTCGATACAGGGGGTTGGAACTGAAGCTTTCTTT; cdr3_aa: CASSSIQGVGTEAFF
clone_size: .; v_call: TRBV10-3; j_call: TRBJ1-2; d_call: .; cdr3_nt: TGTGCCATCAGTGAGGGCGGTTCCGTTGGCTACACCTTC; cdr3_aa: CAISEGGSVGYTF
clone_size: .; v_call: TRBV30; j_call: TRBJ1-3; d_call: .; cdr3_nt: TGTGCCTGGAATCAGTACACCATATATTTT; cdr3_aa: CAWNQYTIYF
clone_size: .; v_call: TRBV11-2; j_call: TRBJ1-5; d_call: .; cdr3_nt: TGTGCCAGCAGCTCTGCGGGGGTCGATCAGCCCCAGCATTTT; cdr3_aa: CASSSAGVDQPQHF
clone_size: .; v_call: TRBV7-9; j_call: TRBJ1-6; d_call: .; cdr3_nt: TGTGCCAGCAGCTTAGACTATTCACCCCTCCACTTT; cdr3_aa: CASSLDYSPLHF
clone_size: .; v_call: TRBV7-2; j_call: TRBJ2-3; d_call: .; cdr3_nt: TGTGCCAGCAGCCCCCGAGACTCCCTTGGGGCAGATACGCAGTATTTT; cdr3_aa: CASSPRDSLGADTQYF
clone_size: .; v_call: TRBV23-1; j_call: TRBJ1-2; d_call: .; cdr3_nt: TGCGCCAGCAGTCTCCCCCGCCGCCAGGGCCCCCGAGCTAACTATGGCTACACCTTC; cdr3_aa: CASSLPRRQGPRANYGYTF
clone_size: .; v_call: TRBV5-1; j_call: TRBJ2-5; d_call: TRBD1; cdr3_nt: TGCGCCAGCAGCTTCGGACAGGGGCAAGAGACCCAGTACTTC; cdr3_aa: CASSFGQGQETQYF
clone_size: few; v_call: TRBV5-1; j_call: TRBJ1-2; d_call: .; cdr3_nt: TGCGCCAGCAGCTTGGAACCGGGACGGCTTAACTATGGCTACACCTTC; cdr3_aa: CASSLEPGRLNYGYTF
clone_size: .; v_call: TRBV6-5; j_call: TRBJ2-7; d_call: TRBD2; cdr3_nt: TGTGCCAGCAGTTACTCGGGGACTAGCCGCGAGCAGTACTTC; cdr3_aa: CASSYSGTSREQYF
clone_size: .; v_call: TRBV2; j_call: TRBJ1-2; d_call: TRBD1; cdr3_nt: TGTGCCAGCAGCCAAGACAGGGGTCTTAACTATGGCTACACCTTC; cdr3_aa: CASSQDRGLNYGYTF
clone_size: .; v_call: TRBV6-6; j_call: TRBJ2-3; d_call: TRBD1; cdr3_nt: TGTGCCAGCAGCGCTCAGGGGGAAGATACGCAGTATTTT; cdr3_aa: CASSAQGEDTQYF
clone_size: few; v_call: TRBV5-6; j_call: TRBJ1-2; d_call: .; cdr3_nt: TGTGCCAGCAGCTTGAAGGCGGACCTTGGCTACACCTTC; cdr3_aa: CASSLKADLGYTF
clone_size: .; v_call: TRBV30; j_call: TRBJ1-2; d_call: .; cdr3_nt: TGTGCCTGGAGCCGGAACTATGGCTACACCTTC; cdr3_aa: CAWSRNYGYTF
clone_size: few; v_call: TRBV5-1; j_call: TRBJ1-1; d_call: .; cdr3_nt: TGCGCCAGCAGCCCCCAAGGGGACGGGACTGAAGCTTTCTTT; cdr3_aa: CASSPQGDGTEAFF
clone_size: .; v_call: TRBV20-1; j_call: TRBJ1-1; d_call: TRBD1; cdr3_nt: TGCAGTGCTATGGACAGGGCGACGGCTTTCTTT; cdr3_aa: CSAMDRATAFF
clone_size: .; v_call: TRBV5-1; j_call: TRBJ2-3; d_call: .; cdr3_nt: TGCGCCAGCAGCTTGGCTCAGTTCACAGATACGCAGTATTTT; cdr3_aa: CASSLAQFTDTQYF
clone_size: .; v_call: TRBV28; j_call: TRBJ2-7; d_call: .; cdr3_nt: TGTGCCAGCACCTCTTCGGGATCCCCCCGCTACGAGCAGTACTTC; cdr3_aa: CASTSSGSPRYEQYF
clone_size: .; v_call: TRBV10-3; j_call: TRBJ2-6; d_call: TRBD1; cdr3_nt: TGTGCCATCAGCGGGGACAGGGGGCACTCCGGGGCCAACGTCCTGACTTTC; cdr3_aa: CAISGDRGHSGANVLTF
clone_size: .; v_call: TRBV2; j_call: TRBJ1-2; d_call: .; cdr3_nt: TGTGCCAGCAGTGTTGGTCAGTATGGCTACACCTTC; cdr3_aa: CASSVGQYGYTF
clone_size: few; v_call: TRBV7-9; j_call: TRBJ1-1; d_call: .; cdr3_nt: TGTGCCAGCAGCTTAGTTGGGGGGGCTTTCTTT; cdr3_aa: CASSLVGGAFF
clone_size: .; v_call: TRBV2; j_call: TRBJ2-4; d_call: .; cdr3_nt: TGTGCCAGCAGTGATGATCGGGGGATTCAGTACTTC; cdr3_aa: CASSDDRGIQYF
clone_size: many; v_call: TRBV16; j_call: TRBJ1-5; d_call: .; cdr3_nt: TGTGCCAGCAGCCCTCTCTCTACAGCCAGCAATCAGCCCCAGCATTTT; cdr3_aa: CASSPLSTASNQPQHF
clone_size: .; v_call: TRBV30; j_call: TRBJ1-2; d_call: .; cdr3_nt: TGTGCCTGGAGTGTGGGGTTAGGTTCGAACTATGGCTACACCTTC; cdr3_aa: CAWSVGLGSNYGYTF
clone_size: .; v_call: TRBV30; j_call: TRBJ2-7; d_call: TRBD1; cdr3_nt: TGTGCCTGGAAGACAGGGTCCCACGAGCAGTACTTC; cdr3_aa: CAWKTGSHEQYF
clone_size: .; v_call: TRBV4-3; j_call: TRBJ2-7; d_call: .; cdr3_nt: TGCGCCAGCAGCCAAGTCGGACACTACGAGCAGTACTTC; cdr3_aa: CASSQVGHYEQYF
clone_size: .; v_call: TRBV25-1; j_call: TRBJ2-4; d_call: .; cdr3_nt: TGTGCCAGCAGTGAATCGGGGGCAGCCAAAAACATTCAGTACTTC; cdr3_aa: CASSESGAAKNIQYF
clone_size: .; v_call: TRBV9; j_call: TRBJ2-3; d_call: .; cdr3_nt: TGTGCCAGCAGCGTAGGGGTTAACAGTGGCACAGATACGCAGTATTTT; cdr3_aa: CASSVGVNSGTDTQYF
clone_size: .; v_call: TRBV15; j_call: TRBJ2-5; d_call: TRBD2; cdr3_nt: TGTGCCACCAGCAGAGATCTGAGCGGGGGGCAAGAGACCCAGTACTTC; cdr3_aa: CATSRDLSGGQETQYF
clone_size: many; v_call: TRBV7-2; j_call: TRBJ2-3; d_call: .; cdr3_nt: TGTGCCAGCAGCCGGGGACCGGCCCCAGATACGCAGTATTTT; cdr3_aa: CASSRGPAPDTQYF
clone_size: .; v_call: TRBV7-2; j_call: TRBJ2-7; d_call: TRBD2; cdr3_nt: TGTGCCAGCAGCTCAGGGGGACTAGCGGGGCTTCGAAGGACCTACGAGCAGTACTTC; cdr3_aa: CASSSGGLAGLRRTYEQYF
clone_size: .; v_call: TRBV5-1; j_call: TRBJ1-1; d_call: .; cdr3_nt: TGCGCCAGCAGCGGAGGGACTGAAGCTTTCTTT; cdr3_aa: CASSGGTEAFF
clone_size: .; v_call: TRBV30; j_call: TRBJ1-2; d_call: .; cdr3_nt: TGTGCCTGGAGTGTAGAGGGGAGATCCAGGACCTTC; cdr3_aa: CAWSVEGRSRTF
clone_size: .; v_call: TRBV7-8; j_call: TRBJ1-2; d_call: TRBD1; cdr3_nt: TGTGCCAGCAGCTCGGACAGGGTCCGTGGCTACACCTTC; cdr3_aa: CASSSDRVRGYTF
clone_size: .; v_call: TRBV2; j_call: TRBJ1-5; d_call: TRBD1; cdr3_nt: TGTGCCAGCAGCCCGGACAGGGGGCACGGGCAGCCCCAGCATTTT; cdr3_aa: CASSPDRGHGQPQHF
clone_size: .; v_call: TRBV5-1; j_call: TRBJ2-3; d_call: .; cdr3_nt: TGCGCCAGCAGCATTGATGGGGCGTGGGATACGCAGTATTTT; cdr3_aa: CASSIDGAWDTQYF
clone_size: few; v_call: TRBV4-1; j_call: TRBJ1-2; d_call: TRBD1; cdr3_nt: TGCGCCAGCAGCCCTCCGACAGGGAACTATGGCTACACCTTC; cdr3_aa: CASSPPTGNYGYTF
clone_size: few; v_call: TRBV9; j_call: TRBJ1-6; d_call: TRBD1; cdr3_nt: TGTGCCAGCAGCCCCAACAGGGGGAATTCACCCCTCCACTTT; cdr3_aa: CASSPNRGNSPLHF
clone_size: few; v_call: TRBV27; j_call: TRBJ2-7; d_call: TRBD1; cdr3_nt: TGTGCCAGCAGTCCCGGGACAGGGGGCGTATACGAGCAGTACTTC; cdr3_aa: CASSPGTGGVYEQYF
clone_size: .; v_call: TRBV29-1; j_call: TRBJ2-1; d_call: .; cdr3_nt: TGCAGCGTTGAATCCTTGGGGGCTAGGGATGAGCAGTTCTTC; cdr3_aa: CSVESLGARDEQFF
clone_size: .; v_call: TRBV4-2; j_call: TRBJ1-4; d_call: .; cdr3_nt: TGTGCCAGCAGCCAAGATCACCGCACTGAGGGAATGTTTTTT; cdr3_aa: CASSQDHRTEGMFF
clone_size: .; v_call: TRBV18; j_call: TRBJ2-4; d_call: TRBD1; cdr3_nt: TGTGCCAGCTCACCAGGACAGGGTCAAGGGGGTCAGTACTTC; cdr3_aa: CASSPGQGQGGQYF
clone_size: .; v_call: TRBV19; j_call: TRBJ2-5; d_call: .; cdr3_nt: TGTGCCAGTAGTACCGGGGACGGCCAAGAGACCCAGTACTTC; cdr3_aa: CASSTGDGQETQYF
clone_size: .; v_call: TRBV7-2; j_call: TRBJ2-2; d_call: .; cdr3_nt: TGTGCCAGCAGCTATAACACCGGGGAGCTGTTTTTT; cdr3_aa: CASSYNTGELFF
clone_size: few; v_call: TRBV23-1; j_call: TRBJ1-5; d_call: .; cdr3_nt: TGCGCCAGCAGTCAATCCAGCCCCAATCAGCCCCAGCATTTT; cdr3_aa: CASSQSSPNQPQHF
clone_size: .; v_call: TRBV29-1; j_call: TRBJ2-3; d_call: TRBD2; cdr3_nt: TGCAGCACTGGGGGGGCAGATACGCAGTATTTT; cdr3_aa: CSTGGADTQYF